The next 10 T cell receptor beta chains were all read from a single sample in a study of shared clonotypes between healthy human individuals. Sequencing was performed with immunoSEQ multiplex PCR; in TCRdb, only in-frame clones are kept and a portion is missing. The table records about 340,000 clones, roughly 80% of them present only once. The source material was memory CD4+ T cells sorted from blood. Subset indicated: CD45RA-negative fraction. Receptors were obtained from a man under 40 in good health.

This clone has just a few counts. CDR3 sequence reads: CASSLWGDTQYF. The CDR3 region has the DNA TGTGCCAGCAGCTTGTGGGGAGATACGCAGTATTTT. The rearrangement uses TRBV7-2 and TRBJ2-3; D unclear. Trimming took off 3 bases at V and 5 bases at J, with 6 bases between the two ends. The CDR3 consists of 12 residues. The germline V gene has CDR1 SGHTA and CDR2 FQGNSA.

The chain combines TRBV5-4 with TRBJ2-5, with 9 bases aligning to TRBD2. The CDR3 is 18 amino acids. From germline, CDR1 is SGHNT and CDR2 YYREEE (reference sequence). The trim removed 1 base at V and 4 bases at J, leaving 14 bases unmatched. Here the CDR3 reads CASSLYRGGSGSSETQYF. The CDR3 DNA reads as TGTGCCAGCAGCTTGTACAGGGGTGGTAGCGGGAGTTCAGAGACCCAGTACTTC. Variable domain in full (rest from reference TRBV5-4 and TRBJ2-5): ETGVTQSPTHLIKTRGQQVTLRCSSQSGHNTVSWYQQALGQGPQFIFQYYREEENGRGNFPPRFSGLQFPNYSSELNVNALELDDSALYLCASSLYRGGSGSSETQYFGPGTRLLVL.

The chain has TRBV7-2 and TRBJ2-7, with TRBD2 identical over 7 bases. The CDR3 is 14 residues long. J was trimmed by 3 bases and V by 5 bases; bases with no gene match: 7. Germline CDR1 is SGHTA and CDR2 is FQGNSA. CDR3 sequence: CASSHRLAIYEQYF. The CDR3 DNA follows: TGTGCCAGCAGCCATAGACTAGCTATCTACGAGCAGTACTTC.

J is TRBJ1-4 and V is TRBV14; TRBD1 agrees at 10 bases. The CDR3 loop spans 15 amino acids. Germline CDR1 reads SGHDN; CDR2 reads FVKESK. Losses at the gene ends were 4 bases for V and 7 bases for J; bases not matched to a gene: 6. The CDR3 protein is CASSRTGQGIEKLFF. In nucleotides, the CDR3 is TGTGCCAGCAGCCGGACGGGACAGGGGATTGAAAAACTGTTTTTT.

The chain recombines TRBV6-1 with TRBJ2-1; a possible D gene is TRBD1 (6 bases). The germline V gene encodes CDR1 MNHNS and CDR2 SASEGT. The V gene lost 1 base and the J gene lost 6 bases, with 10 bases spanning the gap. The CDR3 sequence is 14 residues long. The CDR3 here is CASSEVGRGNEQFF. CDR3 DNA: TGTGCCAGCAGTGAAGTAGGCAGGGGCAATGAGCAGTTCTTC.

This clone showed up just a few times. J is TRBJ2-3 and V is TRBV11-2; D is unresolved. The V end was cut by 5 bases, the J end by 2 bases, with 8 bases between. CDR3 length: 13 residues. The germline CDR1 and CDR2 sequences are SGHAT and FQNNGV. DNA for the CDR3: TGTGCCAGCAGCCTCCAACTCACAGATACGCAGTATTTT. It translates to CASSLQLTDTQYF.

The V call is TRBV28, the J call TRBJ2-1; possible D gene TRBD2, 5 bases. Trimming pared 1 base from V and 10 bases from J, leaving 8 bases between. This CDR3 has 12 residues. Germline CDR1 reads MDHEN; CDR2 reads SYDVKM. The CDR3 here is CASSLYQREQFF. The CDR3 region has the DNA TGTGCCAGCAGTTTATACCAGCGGGAGCAGTTCTTC.

The chain has TRBV23-1 and TRBJ2-6; D uncertain. Being an ORF, TRBV23-1 has a function that is uncertain. The CDR3 contains 17 residues. V dropped 8 bases and J dropped 0 bases, with 17 bases sitting between them. The CDR3 region has the DNA TGCGCCAGCGGAAGGCCTCTCCCCCACTCTGGGGCCAACGTCCTGACTTTC. This gives the protein CASGRPLPHSGANVLTF.

This clone was observed a handful of times. This rearrangement joins TRBV11-2 to TRBJ1-4, with a tentative D call TRBD1 (6 bases). Germline CDR1 is SGHAT and CDR2 is FQNNGV. This CDR3 is built from 17 residues. V lost 1 base and J 1 base, leaving 13 bases between the germline ends. The CDR3 region has the DNA TGTGCCAGCAGCTTAGTCGGCAGGGGTTTAACTAATGAAAAACTGTTTTTT. Translating gives CASSLVGRGLTNEKLFF.

The CDR3, as DNA: TGTGCCAGCGGTAAGAGACAGGGGAGTATCTACGAGCAGTACTTC. Its translation is CASGKRQGSIYEQYF. This chain connects TRBV6-5 to TRBJ2-7, with 8 bases lining up with TRBD1. The CDR3 length is 15 residues. CDR1 and CDR2 (germline): MNHEY, SVGAGI. With V trimmed by 8 bases and J by 3 bases, 12 bases remained unmatched.